One T cell receptor (beta chain) is described in this entry. The repertoire was sequenced with immunoSEQ multiplex PCR; TCRdb's copy has only in-frame clones and lacks some. The sample has about 33,000 clones, over 65% seen once. This entry comes from a study of OX40 agonist ivuxolimab in advanced cancers. Study-wide background: Participants averaged about 60 years of age (range about 23 to 90) and were 82.7% male.

The specimen was CD4+ or CD8+ T cells sorted from blood, collected in a trial of the OX40 agonist ivuxolimab. This TCR was sampled from an adult with an advanced solid tumor such as melanoma, head and neck, liver or kidney cancer.

DNA for the CDR3: TGTGCCAGCAGTTTCCCGGGGGGCACAGATACGCAGTATTTT. Translating it yields CASSFPGGTDTQYF. The chain has TRBV28 and TRBJ2-3; D possibly corresponds to TRBD2 (6 bases). In germline, CDR1 is MDHEN, CDR2 SYDVKM. CDR3 length equals 14 residues. V gave up 3 bases and J gave up 1 base, with 8 bases separating them.